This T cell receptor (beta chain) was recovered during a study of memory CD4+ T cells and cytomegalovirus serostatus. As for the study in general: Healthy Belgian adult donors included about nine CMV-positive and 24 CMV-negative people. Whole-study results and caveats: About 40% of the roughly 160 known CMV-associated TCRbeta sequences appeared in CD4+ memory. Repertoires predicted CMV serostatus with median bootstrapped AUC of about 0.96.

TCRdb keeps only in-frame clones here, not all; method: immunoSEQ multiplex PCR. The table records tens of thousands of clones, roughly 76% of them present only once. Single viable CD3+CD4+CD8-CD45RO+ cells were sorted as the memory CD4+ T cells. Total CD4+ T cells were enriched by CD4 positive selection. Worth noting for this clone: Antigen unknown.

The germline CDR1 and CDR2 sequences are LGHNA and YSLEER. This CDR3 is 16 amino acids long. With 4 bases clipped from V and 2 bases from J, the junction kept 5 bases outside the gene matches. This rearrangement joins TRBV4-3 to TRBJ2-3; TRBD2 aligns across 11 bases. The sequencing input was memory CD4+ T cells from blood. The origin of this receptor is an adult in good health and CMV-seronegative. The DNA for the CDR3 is TGCGCCAGCAGCCGACGACTAGCGGGACCCACAGATACGCAGTATTTT. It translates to CASSRRLAGPTDTQYF.